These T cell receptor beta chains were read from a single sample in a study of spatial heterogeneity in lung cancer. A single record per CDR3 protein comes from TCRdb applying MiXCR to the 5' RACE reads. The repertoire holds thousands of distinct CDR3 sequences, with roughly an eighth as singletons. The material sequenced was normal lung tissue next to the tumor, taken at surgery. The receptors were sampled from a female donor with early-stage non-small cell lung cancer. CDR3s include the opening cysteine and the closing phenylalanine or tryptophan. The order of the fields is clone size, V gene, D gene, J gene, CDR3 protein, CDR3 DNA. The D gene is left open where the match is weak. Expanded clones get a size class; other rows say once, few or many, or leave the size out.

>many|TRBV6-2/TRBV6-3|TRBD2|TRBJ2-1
CASRTTGTIGREQFF
TGTGCCAGCAGAACGACCGGGACTATCGGCCGTGAGCAGTTCTTC
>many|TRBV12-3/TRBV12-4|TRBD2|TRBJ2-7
CASMVTSGDEQYF
TGTGCCAGCATGGTGACTAGCGGTGACGAGCAGTACTTC
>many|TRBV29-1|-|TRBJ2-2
CSVSRQATGELFF
TGCAGCGTCTCCAGACAGGCCACCGGGGAGCTGTTTTTT
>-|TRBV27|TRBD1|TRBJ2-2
CASSGQGAGGELFF
TGTGCCAGCTCCGGACAGGGGGCCGGCGGGGAGCTGTTTTTT
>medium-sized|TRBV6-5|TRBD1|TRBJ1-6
CATGTGLNSPLHF
TGTGCCACGGGGACAGGCCTTAATTCACCCCTCCACTTT
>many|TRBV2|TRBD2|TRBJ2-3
CASRKLAGGTDTQYF
TGTGCCAGCAGGAAACTAGCGGGGGGCACAGATACGCAGTATTTT
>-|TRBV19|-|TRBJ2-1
CASSGASEQFF
TGTGCCAGTAGTGGGGCAAGCGAGCAGTTCTTC
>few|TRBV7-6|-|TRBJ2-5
CASSTHRSWEETQYF
TGTGCCAGCAGCACCCATCGTTCGTGGGAAGAGACCCAGTACTTC
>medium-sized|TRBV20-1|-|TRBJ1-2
CSARDGAANYGYTF
TGCAGTGCTAGAGATGGGGCAGCTAACTATGGCTACACCTTC
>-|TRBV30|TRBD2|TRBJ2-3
CAWSASILAGGPRDTQYF
TGTGCCTGGAGTGCCTCAATACTAGCGGGAGGGCCGAGAGATACGCAGTATTTT
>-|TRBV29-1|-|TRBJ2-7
CSVGTYSYEQYF
TGCAGCGTGGGGACATACTCCTACGAGCAGTACTTC
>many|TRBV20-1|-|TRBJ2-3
CSARDREGGLTQYF
TGCAGTGCTAGAGATCGAGAAGGGGGTCTTACGCAGTATTTT
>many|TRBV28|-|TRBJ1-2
CASNSGGGYTF
TGTGCCAGCAATAGTGGGGGTGGCTACACCTTC
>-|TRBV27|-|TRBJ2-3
CASSTGHTDTQYF
TGTGCCAGCAGCACCGGTCACACAGATACGCAGTATTTT
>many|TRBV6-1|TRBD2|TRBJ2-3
CASVLAGGTDTQYF
TGTGCCAGCGTTCTAGCGGGAGGCACAGATACGCAGTATTTT
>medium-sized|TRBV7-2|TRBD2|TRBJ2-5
CASSFGTSGPTQYF
TGTGCCAGCAGCTTCGGGACTAGCGGGCCGACCCAGTACTTC
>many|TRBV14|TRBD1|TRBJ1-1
CASRRQGGTEAFF
TGTGCCAGCAGGCGACAGGGGGGCACTGAAGCTTTCTTT
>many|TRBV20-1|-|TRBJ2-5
CSRLDAETQYF
TGCAGTCGCCTTGACGCGGAGACCCAGTACTTC
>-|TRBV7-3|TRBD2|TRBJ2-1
CASSFTLAGAYNEQFF
TGTGCCAGCAGCTTCACGCTAGCGGGGGCCTACAATGAGCAGTTCTTC
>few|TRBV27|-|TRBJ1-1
CASKLAFF
TGTGCCAGCAAATTGGCTTTCTTT
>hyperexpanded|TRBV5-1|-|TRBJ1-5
CASSLEGDKPQHF
TGCGCCAGCAGCTTGGAGGGGGATAAGCCCCAGCATTTT
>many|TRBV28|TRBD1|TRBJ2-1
CEAADRDRREQFF
TGTGAAGCGGCGGACAGGGACCGACGGGAGCAGTTCTTC
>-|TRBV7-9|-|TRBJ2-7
CASSLDQRVHEQYF
TGTGCCAGCAGCTTAGATCAGAGGGTCCACGAGCAGTACTTC
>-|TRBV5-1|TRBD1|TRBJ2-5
CASSSGQGKETQYF
TGCGCCAGCAGCTCGGGACAGGGGAAGGAGACCCAGTACTTC
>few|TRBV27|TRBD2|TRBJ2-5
CASSGTGTRVEETQYF
TGTGCCAGCAGTGGAACCGGGACTAGAGTGGAAGAGACCCAGTACTTC
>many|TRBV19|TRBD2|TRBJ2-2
CASSGLAGGTGELFF
TGTGCCAGTAGTGGGCTAGCGGGAGGAACCGGGGAGCTGTTTTTT
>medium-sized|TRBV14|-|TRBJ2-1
CASSQFTNGQFF
TGTGCCAGCAGCCAGTTCACGAATGGGCAGTTCTTC
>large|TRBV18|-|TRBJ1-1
CASSPMANTEAFF
TGTGCCAGCTCACCAATGGCGAACACTGAAGCTTTCTTT
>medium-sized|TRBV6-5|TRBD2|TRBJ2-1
CASSFTSGRNEQFF
TGTGCCAGCAGTTTCACTAGCGGGAGGAATGAGCAGTTCTTC
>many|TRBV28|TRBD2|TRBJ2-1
CASLPSGGRNNEQFF
TGTGCCAGCCTTCCTAGCGGGGGGCGGAACAATGAGCAGTTCTTC
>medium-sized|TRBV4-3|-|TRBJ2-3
CASSQVPGLGADTQYF
TGCGCCAGCAGCCAAGTGCCGGGACTTGGGGCGGATACGCAGTATTTT
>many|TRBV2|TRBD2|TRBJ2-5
CASSETSGRGGETQYF
TGTGCCAGCAGTGAGACTAGCGGGAGAGGCGGTGAGACCCAGTACTTC
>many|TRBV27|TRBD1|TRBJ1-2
CASSLDRQGYGYTF
TGTGCCAGCAGTTTAGACCGACAGGGCTATGGCTACACCTTC
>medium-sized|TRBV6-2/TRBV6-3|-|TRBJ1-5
CASSSRKTQPQHF
TGTGCCAGCAGTAGCAGGAAAACCCAGCCCCAGCATTTT